Listed here are 8 T cell receptor beta chains from one sample, sequenced in a study of T-cell reconstitution after alpha-beta-depleted transplantation in children. A library of TCRbeta sequences, prepared with unique molecular identifiers, was generated. TCRdb reanalysed the PCR reads using MiXCR and keeps one entry per CDR3 protein. The table lists 300,000 to 400,000 distinct CDR3 sequences, around 15% of them singletons. Sequencing was performed on PBMCs, mostly from graft donor cells, taken 360 days after TCRalphabeta/CD19-depleted stem cell transplant. These TCRs come from a male patient aged 2-15 years who had a stem cell transplant for acute lymphoblastic leukemia, so the T cells may come from the graft donor.

This chain links TRBV28 with TRBJ2-7, with TRBD2 identical over 8 bases. Germline values: CDR1 MDHEN, CDR2 SYDVKM. The CDR3 spans 16 residues. V was clipped by 1 base and J by 3 bases; unmatched bases: 8. In nucleotides, the CDR3 is TGTGCCAGCAGTTTATCCCCCGGGGGGGGTTACTACGAGCAGTACTTC. Protein product: CASSLSPGGGYYEQYF.

Notes on this clonotype: Germline is not matched at one junction end, which may reflect a read error. The DNA of the CDR3 is TGTGCCAGCACTTTACCGGGACTGGGTATGAATGAGCAGTTCTTC. Translating gives CASTLPGLGMNEQFF. The rearrangement joins TRBV12-3 or TRBV12-4 to TRBJ2-1; TRBD2 might be the D (6 bases). The CDR3 is 15 amino acids.

The V call is TRBV4-3, the J call TRBJ2-3; TRBD1 aligns across 7 bases. V dropped 0 bases and J dropped 2; count of bases not matched to a gene: 5. The CDR3 length is 16 residues. The germline V gene has CDR1 LGHNA and CDR2 YSLEER. The chain's CDR3 is CASSQDPGGYTDTQYF. CDR3 bases: TGCGCCAGCAGCCAAGACCCAGGGGGATACACAGATACGCAGTATTTT.

This clonotype was found many times. The V and J genes are TRBV28 and TRBJ2-5; 12 bases fit TRBD2. This CDR3 has 16 residues. CDR1 is MDHEN and CDR2 is SYDVKM in the germline V gene. The junction had 8 bases not matched to a gene; V was cut back by 7 bases and J by 2 bases. The CDR3 sequence: CASKEQLAGGQETQYF. CDR3 in DNA: TGTGCCAGCAAAGAACAGCTAGCGGGAGGGCAAGAGACCCAGTACTTC.

This clonotype has just a few counts. This chain uses TRBV5-1 with TRBJ2-3; D gene ambiguous. The germline V gene has CDR1 SGHRS and CDR2 YFSETQ. V was cut by 0 bases and J by 2 bases, with 10 bases left in between. This CDR3 has 15 residues. CDR3 DNA: TGCGCCAGCAGCTTGGCCCCAAGGCCCACAGATACGCAGTATTTT. Encoded protein: CASSLAPRPTDTQYF. The full variable domain, completed using reference TRBV5-1 and TRBJ2-3, is KAGVTQTPRYLIKTRGQQVTLSCSPISGHRSVSWYQQTPGQGLQFLFEYFSETQRNKGNFPGRFSGRQFSNSRSEMNVSTLELGDSALYLCASSLAPRPTDTQYFGPGTRLTVL.

This clonotype was detected many times. This rearrangement joins TRBV12-3 or TRBV12-4 to TRBJ2-3; 13 bases line up with TRBD2. The V segment lost 6 bases and the J segment 3 bases; nucleotides outside the gene matches: 6. The CDR3 length is 16 residues. The CDR3 bases are TGTGCCAGCAGAACTAGCGGGAGGGCCAGGACAGATACGCAGTATTTT. Encoded protein: CASRTSGRARTDTQYF.

This clonotype showed up just a few times. A junction boundary mismatches the germline segment, possibly from a read error. This chain uses TRBV7-3 with TRBJ2-3; 9 bases fit TRBD2. The CDR3 runs to 16 residues. Germline assignment: CDR1 SGHTA and CDR2 FQGTGA. CDR3 region: CASSWRLAESTHTQYF. CDR3 sequence (DNA): TGTGCCAGCAGCTGGCGACTAGCGGAGTCCACACATACGCAGTATTTT. The full variable domain, its missing parts supplied by reference TRBV7-3 and TRBJ2-3, is GAGVSQTPSNKVTEKGKYVELRCDPISGHTALYWYRQSLGQGPEFLIYFQGTGAADDSGLPNDRFFAVRPEGSVSTLKIQRTERGDSAVYLCASSWRLAESTHTQYFGPGTRLTVL.

CDR3 sequence: CASSTLNAGELFF. CDR3 nucleotide sequence: TGTGCCAGCAGTACCTTGAATGCCGGGGAGCTGTTTTTT. V gene TRBV12-3 or TRBV12-4 combines with J gene TRBJ2-2, with D hard to call. The CDR3 has 13 residues. Trimming cost V 5 bases and J 6 bases, with 10 bases left between them.